What follows are 32 T cell receptor beta chains derived from one specimen sequenced in a study of T-cell reconstitution after alpha-beta-depleted transplantation in children. Preparing the TCRbeta library involved the use of unique molecular identifiers. TCRdb reprocessed the PCR reads with MiXCR, giving one entry per CDR3 protein. This table has fewer than 550,000 distinct CDR3 sequences, roughly an eighth appearing once. The source was PBMCs, mostly from graft donor cells, collected 180 days after TCRalphabeta/CD19-depleted stem cell transplant. Receptor source: a female patient aged 2-9 years who had a stem cell transplant for aplastic anemia, so the T cells may come from the graft donor.

This clonotype was counted only a few times. This sequence joins TRBV6-2 or TRBV6-3 and TRBJ2-2; D gene uncertain. Trimming stripped 2 bases from V and 4 bases from J, with 11 bases between. Germline CDR1 MNHEY, CDR2 SVGEGT. The CDR3 has 15 residues. The CDR3 sequence is CASSYPPGSTGELFF. CDR3 nucleotides: TGTGCCAGCAGTTACCCCCCTGGTTCCACCGGGGAGCTGTTTTTT.

This clonotype has only a few counts. The chain employs TRBV15 and TRBJ2-5; D is possibly TRBD1 (6 bases). This CDR3 has 15 residues. The germline gives CDR1 LNHNV, CDR2 YYDKDF (reference sequence). The V and J ends lost 4 bases and 0 bases respectively, with 12 bases between them. The CDR3 loop is CATSTVRDNQETQYF. The CDR3 DNA reads as TGTGCCACCAGCACCGTTCGGGACAACCAAGAGACCCAGTACTTC. The full variable domain, rest sourced from reference TRBV15 and TRBJ2-5, is DAMVIQNPRYQVTQFGKPVTLSCSQTLNHNVMYWYQQKSSQAPKLLFHYYDKDFNNEADTPDNFQSRRPNTSFCFLDIRSPGLGDTAMYLCATSTVRDNQETQYFGPGTRLLVL.

This clonotype was counted between two and nine times. The V gene is TRBV11-3, the J gene TRBJ2-1; D perhaps matches TRBD1 (6 bases). Trimming left V 3 bases short and J 10 bases short, with 19 bases between. Germline CDR1 SGHNT, CDR2 YENEEA. This CDR3 is 15 amino acids long. The CDR3 is CASSFWREGDVEQFF. The CDR3, as DNA: TGTGCCAGCAGCTTCTGGCGAGAGGGGGACGTGGAGCAGTTCTTC.

CDR3: CASSLRPDQPQHF. The DNA for the CDR3 is TGTGCCAGCAGTTTACGACCAGATCAGCCCCAGCATTTT. V and J are TRBV12-3 or TRBV12-4 and TRBJ1-5; no firm D call. This CDR3 is built from 13 residues. Trimming stripped 2 bases from V and 5 bases from J, with 7 bases between.

The rearrangement uses TRBV20-1 and TRBJ2-4; D might be TRBD2 (5 bases). CDR1 and CDR2 (germline): DFQATT, SNEGSKA (reference sequence). The CDR3 sequence is 14 residues long. V was trimmed by 7 bases and J by 1 base, leaving 14 bases between them. CDR3 residues: CSGDRGPAKNIQYF. The DNA for the CDR3 is TGCAGTGGGGATCGGGGTCCGGCCAAAAACATTCAGTACTTC.

This clonotype was recorded a few times. J is TRBJ2-5 and V is TRBV2; D remains unclear. Germline assignment: CDR1 SNHLY and CDR2 FYNNEI. V dropped 6 bases and J dropped 1 base, with 21 bases sitting between them. This CDR3 contains 17 residues. CDR3 coding DNA: TGTGCCAGCAGAGCCGGGTTGGTCATTGAACTCCAAGAGACCCAGTACTTC. It codes for CASRAGLVIELQETQYF.

This chain joins TRBV28 and TRBJ2-7; the D gene is possibly TRBD2 (6 bases). CDR1 MDHEN and CDR2 SYDVKM come from the germline V gene. Deletions cut 3 bases from V and 2 bases from J, with 14 bases between. This CDR3 has 15 residues. The CDR3, as DNA: TGTGCCAGCAGTTTTCGACCCCGGGAGACCTACGAGCAGTACTTC. Protein sequence: CASSFRPRETYEQYF.

This chain uses TRBV15 with TRBJ2-2; 7 bases match TRBD2. This CDR3 has 13 amino acids. Trimming cost V 4 bases and J 6 bases; bases outside gene matches: 2. CDR1 LNHNV and CDR2 YYDKDF come from the germline V gene (reference sequence). CDR3 bases: TGTGCCACCAGCAAGCGGGAATCCGGGGAGCTGTTTTTT. Translating it yields CATSKRESGELFF.

In its sample, this clonotype was seen many times. The chain uses TRBV7-2 and TRBJ2-7; D may be TRBD1 (6 bases). Trimming pared 5 bases from V and 5 bases from J, leaving 16 bases between. The CDR3 covers 14 residues. Germline CDR1 SGHTA, CDR2 FQGNSA. The CDR3 region is CASSQRTVKDEQYF. The CDR3 DNA is TGTGCCAGCAGCCAAAGGACAGTCAAGGACGAGCAGTACTTC.

Ten or more counts support this clonotype. The V gene is TRBV11-2, the J gene TRBJ2-7; 9 nucleotides match TRBD2. The germline CDR1 and CDR2 sequences are SGHAT and FQNNGV. V was clipped by 0 bases and J by 6 bases; unmatched bases: 6. The CDR3 spans 15 residues. CDR3 sequence (DNA): TGTGCCAGCAGCTTAGACCGGGGACTAGCTCTCGAGCAGTACTTC. It codes for CASSLDRGLALEQYF. The entire variable domain, with the rest obtained from reference TRBV11-2 and TRBJ2-7, is as follows: EAGVAQSPRYKIIEKRQSVAFWCNPISGHATLYWYQQILGQGPKLLIQFQNNGVVDDSQLPKDRFSAERLKGVDSTLKIQPAKLEDSAVYLCASSLDRGLALEQYFGPGTRLTVT.

This clonotype has more than one count but fewer than ten. The CDR3 DNA sequence: TGTGCCAGCAGCGCGACAGGGGGCCCTATAGAGACCCAGTACTTC. It is translated as CASSATGGPIETQYF. The rearrangement links TRBV9 to TRBJ2-5; TRBD1 matches 10 bases. Germline CDR1 reads SGDLS; CDR2 reads YYNGEE. The CDR3 sequence is 15 residues long. After removal of 3 bases from V and 4 bases from J, the junction contained 6 bases not matched to a gene.

This sequence joins TRBV20-1 and TRBJ1-2; no firm D call. V lost 3 bases, J lost 4 bases, and 9 bases lay in between. The CDR3 length is 12 residues. Germline values: CDR1 DFQATT, CDR2 SNEGSKA (reference sequence). CDR3 coding DNA: TGCAGTGCTAGTGCACCCCTCTATGGCTACACCTTC. Protein product: CSASAPLYGYTF.

This clonotype appeared a few times. CDR3 in amino acids: CASSPSLDRGNQPQHF. The CDR3 coding sequence is TGTGCCAGCTCACCCTCATTGGACAGGGGCAATCAGCCCCAGCATTTT. The V call is TRBV18, the J call TRBJ1-5; 8 bases agree with TRBD1. Germline V gene data show CDR1 as KGHSH and CDR2 as LQKENI. Unmatched junction bases numbered 6, after V lost 3 bases and J lost 2 bases. This CDR3 spans 16 amino acids.

The chain recombines TRBV20-1 with TRBJ2-7, with TRBD1 matching 7 bases. This CDR3 contains 14 residues. The trim removed 3 bases at V and 3 bases at J, leaving 8 bases unmatched. Germline V CDR1 and CDR2: DFQATT, SNEGSKA (reference sequence). The CDR3 is CSARERGQLYEQYF. Written as DNA, the CDR3 is TGCAGTGCTAGGGAACGGGGACAGCTCTACGAGCAGTACTTC.

This clonotype was counted a few times. The chain employs TRBV7-2 and TRBJ2-2; a weak D match, TRBD1 (6 bases). CDR3 length: 16 amino acids. V was cut by 5 bases and J by 7 bases, with 20 bases left in between. CDR1 is SGHTA and CDR2 is FQGNSA in the germline V gene. The CDR3 spells CASSPTGRLVYGELFF. CDR3 nucleotide sequence: TGTGCCAGCAGCCCCACAGGGCGGTTGGTTTACGGGGAGCTGTTTTTT.

The chain couples TRBV6-1 to TRBJ1-5; 11 bases line up with TRBD1. Germline V lookup: CDR1 MNHNS, CDR2 SASEGT. V dropped 5 bases and J dropped 0; count of bases not matched to a gene: 9. CDR3 length: 18 amino acids. The CDR3 DNA sequence: TGTGCCAGCAGTACCCGGGACAGGGGGATTTATAGCAATCAGCCCCAGCATTTT. It yields the protein CASSTRDRGIYSNQPQHF.

This clonotype showed up just once. The chain employs TRBV5-1 and TRBJ2-5; D is possibly TRBD2 (5 bases). CDR3 length equals 14 residues. V gave up 4 bases and J gave up 9 bases, with 19 bases separating them. Germline V gene lookup returns CDR1 SGHRS and CDR2 YFSETQ. The chain's CDR3 is CASSVRTGSGAQYF. CDR3 nucleotide sequence: TGCGCCAGCAGCGTTCGGACGGGGTCTGGGGCCCAGTACTTC.

The V call is TRBV7-9, the J call TRBJ1-5; the D gene is possibly TRBD1 (6 bases). Germline V gene lookup returns CDR1 SEHNR and CDR2 FQNEAQ (reference sequence). V dropped 5 bases and J dropped 7 bases, with 15 bases sitting between them. The CDR3 length is 14 residues. The CDR3 DNA reads as TGTGCCAGCAGCGCGCCCGGGGGCGAACAGCCCCAGCATTTT. This encodes CASSAPGGEQPQHF.

This clonotype occurred a few times. V gene TRBV20-1 combines with J gene TRBJ1-1; possible D gene TRBD1, 5 bases. The CDR3 runs to 10 residues. V gave up 3 bases and J gave up 11 bases, with 10 bases separating them. The germline V gene encodes CDR1 DFQATT and CDR2 SNEGSKA (reference sequence). The CDR3 spells CSASTRGAFF. The CDR3 nucleotides are TGCAGTGCTAGTACCCGGGGGGCTTTCTTT.

The V and J genes are TRBV20-1 and TRBJ2-1, with 10 bases identical to TRBD2. Germline loops: CDR1 DFQATT, CDR2 SNEGSKA (reference sequence). Trimming cost V 5 bases and J 4 bases; bases outside gene matches: 8. This CDR3 has 15 amino acids. CDR3 residues: CSAGSGTSAYNEQFF. The DNA for the CDR3 is TGCAGTGCTGGGTCCGGGACTAGCGCTTACAATGAGCAGTTCTTC.

The sample holds many counts of this clonotype. This rearrangement joins TRBV7-2 to TRBJ2-7; D not resolved. Trimming shortened V by 3 bases and J by 6 bases, and 9 bases separated the two germline ends. The CDR3 has 12 residues. Germline assignment: CDR1 SGHTA and CDR2 FQGNSA. The CDR3 protein is CASSFIIREQYF. The CDR3 DNA reads as TGTGCCAGCAGCTTTATAATCCGCGAGCAGTACTTC.

This clonotype has more than one count but fewer than ten. The rearrangement links TRBV28 to TRBJ2-3, with 12 bases lining up with TRBD1. CDR3 size: 20 residues. J gave up 2 bases and V 3 bases, and 15 bases lay outside the gene matches. CDR1 and CDR2 (germline): MDHEN, SYDVKM. This CDR3 reads CASSFPQPGQGAHSTDTQYF. Written as DNA, the CDR3 is TGTGCCAGCAGTTTCCCCCAACCGGGACAGGGGGCCCATTCCACAGATACGCAGTATTTT.

This clonotype was observed many times. The J gene is TRBJ2-5, the V gene TRBV11-3; D remains unclear. The germline V and J ends were trimmed by 3 bases and 0 bases, with 8 bases remaining between them. The CDR3 is made up of 14 amino acids. Germline CDR1 SGHNT, CDR2 YENEEA. DNA for the CDR3: TGTGCCAGCAGCTTTAGAGCCAACCAAGAGACCCAGTACTTC. It codes for CASSFRANQETQYF.

The chain recombines TRBV5-1 with TRBJ1-1, with 11 bases aligning to TRBD1. Germline V gene lookup returns CDR1 SGHRS and CDR2 YFSETQ. The V and J ends lost 5 bases and 10 bases, in that order; junction bases with no gene match: 13. This CDR3 comprises 15 residues. DNA of the CDR3: TGCGCCAGCAGTCGCAATACCGGGACAGGGGGAAGAGCTTTCTTT. Its protein is CASSRNTGTGGRAFF. Complete variable domain (other parts from reference TRBV5-1 and TRBJ1-1): KAGVTQTPRYLIKTRGQQVTLSCSPISGHRSVSWYQQTPGQGLQFLFEYFSETQRNKGNFPGRFSGRQFSNSRSEMNVSTLELGDSALYLCASSRNTGTGGRAFFGQGTRLTVV.

This clonotype was picked up a small number of times. This sequence joins TRBV18 and TRBJ1-1; TRBD1 agrees at 10 bases. CDR1 and CDR2 from the germline V gene are KGHSH and LQKENI. Trimming removed 4 bases from V and 0 bases from J; junction bases left unmatched: 2. The CDR3 has 15 amino acids. CDR3 protein: CASSQDRGMNTEAFF. The CDR3, as DNA: TGTGCCAGCTCACAGGACAGGGGGATGAACACTGAAGCTTTCTTT.

This clonotype turned up a few times. The V and J genes are TRBV19 and TRBJ1-2; D gene uncertain. From germline, CDR1 is LNHDA and CDR2 SQIVND (reference sequence). This CDR3 has 15 amino acids. V shed 6 bases and J shed 2 bases, with 16 bases lying between them. In DNA, the CDR3 is TGTGCCAGTAGCGGCGACCGATATTCAAACTATGGCTACACCTTC. This translates into CASSGDRYSNYGYTF.

The chain uses TRBV7-7 and TRBJ1-4; D unresolved. The CDR3 consists of 15 residues. V lost 5 bases and J lost 0, with 10 bases in between. Germline V gene lookup returns CDR1 SSHAT and CDR2 FNYEAQ (reference sequence). The CDR3 loop is CASSLTTATNEKLFF. The CDR3 DNA is TGTGCCAGCAGCCTGACCACAGCAACTAATGAAAAACTGTTTTTT. Combining the CDR3 with reference TRBV7-7 and TRBJ1-4 gives the whole variable domain GAGVSQSPRYKVTKRGQDVTLRCDPISSHATLYWYQQALGQGPEFLTYFNYEAQPDKSGLPSDRFSAERPEGSISTLTIQRTEQRDSAMYRCASSLTTATNEKLFFGSGTQLSVL.

This clonotype was counted a few times. V is TRBV12-3 or TRBV12-4 and J is TRBJ2-7; 16 bases are a match to TRBD2. Trimming removed 6 bases from V and 1 base from J; junction bases left unmatched: 9. The CDR3 sequence is 18 residues long. The CDR3 region is CASSAGTSGRGGSYEQYV. CDR3 sequence (DNA): TGTGCCAGCAGCGCCGGGACTAGCGGGAGGGGTGGGTCCTACGAGCAGTACGTC.

The rearrangement uses TRBV3-1 and TRBJ2-7, with D maybe TRBD1 (6 bases). Per germline, CDR1 LGHDT and CDR2 YNNKEL (reference sequence). There are 15 residues in the CDR3. V was clipped by 11 bases and J by 3 bases, with 23 bases between them. The CDR3 coding sequence is TGTGCCTCCTGCCAAGGGCCCGGGACACACTACGAGCAGTACTTC. Amino acids: CASCQGPGTHYEQYF.

This clonotype occurred a few times. The chain combines TRBV9 with TRBJ2-2; D is possibly TRBD1 (6 bases). V was pared by 6 bases and J by 6 bases, with 12 bases between. Germline V gene data show CDR1 as SGDLS and CDR2 as YYNGEE. The CDR3 is 13 residues long. Here the CDR3 reads CASTQGLSGELFF. CDR3 bases: TGTGCCAGCACCCAGGGGCTATCCGGGGAGCTGTTTTTT.

The V call is TRBV9, the J call TRBJ1-1; possibly TRBD1 for D (5 bases). This CDR3 has 15 amino acids. V was pared by 0 bases and J by 2 bases, with 11 bases between. Looked up from germline, CDR1 is SGDLS and CDR2 is YYNGEE. The CDR3 protein is CASSVEDTSNTEAFF. The CDR3 DNA is TGTGCCAGCAGCGTAGAGGACACCTCTAACACTGAAGCTTTCTTT.

The rearrangement uses TRBV5-1 and TRBJ2-2; 9 bases map to TRBD1. This CDR3 contains 15 residues. The V gene's germline CDR1 is SGHRS and CDR2 YFSETQ. Trimming took 4 bases from V and 3 from J; bases not matched to a gene: 4. In DNA form, the CDR3 reads TGCGCCAGCAGCAACCGGGACAGGGACACCGGGGAGCTGTTTTTT. This translates into CASSNRDRDTGELFF.